These 3 T cell receptor beta chains share one sample of origin, sequenced in a study of OX40 agonist ivuxolimab in advanced cancers. TCRdb's table, derived via immunoSEQ multiplex PCR, lists solely in-frame clones and lacks some. Of about 130,000 clones in the sample, 85% to 95% were seen once. The material sequenced was CD4+ or CD8+ T cells sorted from blood, taken in a trial of the OX40 agonist ivuxolimab. These receptors were obtained from an adult with an advanced solid tumor such as melanoma, head and neck, liver or kidney cancer.

V gene TRBV5-1 combines with J gene TRBJ2-7, with D unresolved. Germline V gene lookup returns CDR1 SGHRS and CDR2 YFSETQ. Trimming removed 0 bases at V and 1 base at J, with 5 bases between. This CDR3 comprises 13 residues. The CDR3 DNA reads TGCGCCAGCAGCTTGGGGCGGTCCTACGAGCAGTACTTC. Protein product: CASSLGRSYEQYF. Based on the CDR3 plus reference TRBV5-1 and TRBJ2-7, the full variable domain is KAGVTQTPRYLIKTRGQQVTLSCSPISGHRSVSWYQQTPGQGLQFLFEYFSETQRNKGNFPGRFSGRQFSNSRSEMNVSTLELGDSALYLCASSLGRSYEQYFGPGTRLTVT.

The rearrangement uses TRBV4-3 and TRBJ2-3; 8 bases line up with TRBD2. J was trimmed by 3 bases and V by 0 bases; bases with no gene match: 14. CDR3 length: 19 residues. Per the germline V gene, CDR1 is LGHNA and CDR2 is YSLEER. This CDR3 is CASSQDYGPGGALTDTQYF. CDR3 nucleotides: TGCGCCAGCAGCCAAGATTATGGTCCCGGGGGGGCGCTTACAGATACGCAGTATTTT.

This clone was seen repeatedly, ten times or more. J is TRBJ1-6 and V is TRBV5-8; D remains unclear. The CDR3 has 16 residues. Between the trimmed V and J ends, which lost 3 bases and 5 bases, there was a span of 15 bases. Germline lookup yields CDR1 SGHTS and CDR2 YDEGEE. In nucleotides, the CDR3 is TGTGCCAGCAGCTGGCGGCGATCGACCGATAATTCACCCCTCCACTTT. As protein: CASSWRRSTDNSPLHF.